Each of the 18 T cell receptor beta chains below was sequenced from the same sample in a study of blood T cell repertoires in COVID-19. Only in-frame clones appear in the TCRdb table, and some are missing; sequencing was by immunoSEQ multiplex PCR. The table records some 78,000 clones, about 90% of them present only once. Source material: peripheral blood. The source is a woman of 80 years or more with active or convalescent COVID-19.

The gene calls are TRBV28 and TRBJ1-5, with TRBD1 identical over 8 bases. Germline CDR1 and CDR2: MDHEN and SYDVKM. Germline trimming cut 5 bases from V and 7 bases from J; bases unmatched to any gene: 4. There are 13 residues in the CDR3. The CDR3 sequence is CASSPGGGQPQHF. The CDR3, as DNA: TGTGCCAGCAGTCCAGGGGGCGGCCAGCCCCAGCATTTT. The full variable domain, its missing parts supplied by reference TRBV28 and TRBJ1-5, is DVKVTQSSRYLVKRTGEKVFLECVQDMDHENMFWYRQDPGLGLRLIYFSYDVKMKEKGDIPEGYSVSREKKERFSLILESASTNQTSMYLCASSPGGGQPQHFGDGTRLSIL.

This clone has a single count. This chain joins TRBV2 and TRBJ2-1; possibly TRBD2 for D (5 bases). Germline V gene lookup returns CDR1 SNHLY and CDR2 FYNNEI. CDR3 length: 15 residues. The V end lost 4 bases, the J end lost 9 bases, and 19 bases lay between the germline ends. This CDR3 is CASSVPGTLESEQFF. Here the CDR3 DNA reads TGTGCCAGCAGTGTCCCGGGAACTCTGGAGAGTGAGCAGTTCTTC.

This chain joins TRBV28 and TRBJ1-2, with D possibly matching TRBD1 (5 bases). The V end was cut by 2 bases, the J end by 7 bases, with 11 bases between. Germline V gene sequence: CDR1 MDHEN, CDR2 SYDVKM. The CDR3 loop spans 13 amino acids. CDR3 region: CASSLVGVLGYTF. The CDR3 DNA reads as TGTGCCAGCAGTTTAGTAGGGGTTCTTGGCTACACCTTC.

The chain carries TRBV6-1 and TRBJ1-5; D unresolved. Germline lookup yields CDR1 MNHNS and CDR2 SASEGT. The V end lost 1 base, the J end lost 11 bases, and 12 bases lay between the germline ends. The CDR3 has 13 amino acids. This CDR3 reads CASSEGTRVAQHF. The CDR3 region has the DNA TGTGCCAGCAGTGAAGGGACTCGTGTGGCCCAGCATTTT.

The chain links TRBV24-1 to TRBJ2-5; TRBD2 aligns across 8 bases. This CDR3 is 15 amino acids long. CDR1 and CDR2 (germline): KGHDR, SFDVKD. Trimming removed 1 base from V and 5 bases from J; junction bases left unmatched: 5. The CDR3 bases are TGTGCCACCAGTGATTTTCGCACTAGCGGCGAGACCCAGTACTTC. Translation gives CATSDFRTSGETQYF.

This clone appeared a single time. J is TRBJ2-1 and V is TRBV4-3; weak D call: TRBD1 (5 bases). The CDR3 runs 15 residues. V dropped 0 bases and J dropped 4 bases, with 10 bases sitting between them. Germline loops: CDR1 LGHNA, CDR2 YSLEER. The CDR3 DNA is TGCGCCAGCAGCCAAGACGCCCAGGGATACAATGAGCAGTTCTTC. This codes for CASSQDAQGYNEQFF.

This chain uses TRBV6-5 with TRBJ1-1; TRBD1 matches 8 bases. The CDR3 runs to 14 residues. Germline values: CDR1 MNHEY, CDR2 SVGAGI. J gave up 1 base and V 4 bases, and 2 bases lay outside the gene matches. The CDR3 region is CASSFGQGNTEAFF. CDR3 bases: TGTGCCAGCAGTTTTGGACAGGGGAACACTGAAGCTTTCTTT.

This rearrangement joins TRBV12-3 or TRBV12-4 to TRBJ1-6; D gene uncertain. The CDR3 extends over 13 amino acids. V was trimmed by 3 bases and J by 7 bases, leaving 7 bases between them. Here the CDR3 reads CASSFSVNSPLHF. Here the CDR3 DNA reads TGTGCCAGCAGTTTCTCGGTCAATTCACCCCTCCACTTT.

The CDR3 protein is CASSLDPSGSYEQYF. The DNA for the CDR3 is TGCGCCAGCAGCTTGGACCCTAGCGGCTCCTACGAGCAGTACTTC. The rearrangement uses TRBV5-1 and TRBJ2-7; 7 bases line up with TRBD2. The CDR3 length is 15 residues. The V segment lost 0 bases and the J segment 0 bases; nucleotides outside the gene matches: 3. Germline V lookup: CDR1 SGHRS, CDR2 YFSETQ.

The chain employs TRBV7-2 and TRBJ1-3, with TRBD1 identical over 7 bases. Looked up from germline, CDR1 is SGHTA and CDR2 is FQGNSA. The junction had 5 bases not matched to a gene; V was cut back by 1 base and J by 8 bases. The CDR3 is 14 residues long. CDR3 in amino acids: CASSLGGRGDTIYF. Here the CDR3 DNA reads TGTGCCAGCAGCTTAGGTGGCAGGGGGGACACCATATATTTT.

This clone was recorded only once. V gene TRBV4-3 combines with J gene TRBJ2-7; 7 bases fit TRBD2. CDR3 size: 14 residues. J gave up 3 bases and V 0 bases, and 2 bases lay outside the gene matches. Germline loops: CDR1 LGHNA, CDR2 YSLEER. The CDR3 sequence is CASSQEWGGYEQYF. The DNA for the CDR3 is TGCGCCAGCAGCCAAGAGTGGGGGGGCTACGAGCAGTACTTC.

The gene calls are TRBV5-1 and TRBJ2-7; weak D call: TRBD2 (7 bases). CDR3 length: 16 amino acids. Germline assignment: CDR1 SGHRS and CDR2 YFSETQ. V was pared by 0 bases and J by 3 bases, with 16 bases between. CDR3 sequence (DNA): TGCGCCAGCAGCTTGGAGCCGGGGGGCGACTACTACGAGCAGTACTTC. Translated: CASSLEPGGDYYEQYF.

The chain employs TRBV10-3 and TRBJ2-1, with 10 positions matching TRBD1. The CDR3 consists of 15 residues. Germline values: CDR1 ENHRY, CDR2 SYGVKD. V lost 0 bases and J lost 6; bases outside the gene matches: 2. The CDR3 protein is CAISESRDRGNEQFF. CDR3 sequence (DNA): TGTGCCATCAGTGAGTCGAGGGACAGGGGCAATGAGCAGTTCTTC.

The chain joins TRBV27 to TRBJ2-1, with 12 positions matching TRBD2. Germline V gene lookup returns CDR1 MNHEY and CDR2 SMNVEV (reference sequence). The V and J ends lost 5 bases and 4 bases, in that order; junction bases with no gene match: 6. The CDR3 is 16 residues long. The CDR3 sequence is CASSLAGGPMYNEQFF. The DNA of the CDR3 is TGTGCCAGCAGTCTAGCGGGAGGGCCTATGTACAATGAGCAGTTCTTC.

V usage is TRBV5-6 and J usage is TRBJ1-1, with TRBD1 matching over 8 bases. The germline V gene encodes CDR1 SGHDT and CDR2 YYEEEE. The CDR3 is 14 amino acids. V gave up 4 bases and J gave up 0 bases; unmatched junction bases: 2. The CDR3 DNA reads TGTGCCAGCAGCGGACAGGGAATGAACACTGAAGCTTTCTTT. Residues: CASSGQGMNTEAFF.

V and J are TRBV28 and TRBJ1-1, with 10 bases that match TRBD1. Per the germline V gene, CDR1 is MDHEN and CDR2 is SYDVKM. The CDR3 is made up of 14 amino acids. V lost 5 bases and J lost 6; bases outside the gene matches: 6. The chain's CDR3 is CASSLTGGGSEAFF. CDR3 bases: TGTGCCAGCAGTCTGACAGGGGGCGGGTCTGAAGCTTTCTTT.

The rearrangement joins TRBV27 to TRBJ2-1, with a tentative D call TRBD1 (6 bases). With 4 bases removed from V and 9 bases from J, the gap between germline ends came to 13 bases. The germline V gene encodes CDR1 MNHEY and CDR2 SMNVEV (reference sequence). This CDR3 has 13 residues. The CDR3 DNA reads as TGTGCCAGCAGTTCTCAAAACAGGGTTGAGCAGTTCTTC. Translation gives CASSSQNRVEQFF.

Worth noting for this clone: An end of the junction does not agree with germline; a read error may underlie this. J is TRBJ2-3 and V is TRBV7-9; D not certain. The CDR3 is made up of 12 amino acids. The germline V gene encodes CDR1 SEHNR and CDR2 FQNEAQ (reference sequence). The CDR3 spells CASSLSAQIWDF. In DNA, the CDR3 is TGTGCCAGCAGCTTGTCAGCGCAAATATGGGATTTT.